The rows below give T cell receptor beta chains drawn from one sample of a study of T-cell reconstitution after alpha-beta-depleted transplantation in children. TCRdb re-called the PCR reads through MiXCR, storing one row per CDR3 protein. The sample holds around 700,000 distinct CDR3 sequences, roughly 14% seen once. This specimen consisted of PBMCs, obtained before TCRalphabeta/CD19-depleted stem cell transplant. These receptor sequences come from a girl aged 2-10 years with congenital amegakaryocytic thrombocytopenia, due to receive a stem cell transplant. Both conserved end residues are trimmed from each CDR3. The order of the fields is V gene, J gene, CDR3 protein.

>TRBV3-1|TRBJ2-1
ASSRQGIPSYNEQF
>TRBV15|TRBJ2-7
ATSRNRRGSYEQY
>TRBV25-1|TRBJ2-1
ASSEVLLAGVNEQF
>TRBV29-1|TRBJ2-1
SVGAPVSGSGPYNEQF
>TRBV7-9|TRBJ2-5
ASSTPLSGGGETQY
>TRBV5-1|TRBJ2-1
ASSLMTDYNEQF
>TRBV7-7|TRBJ2-5
ASSSWLADQETQY
>TRBV2|TRBJ2-7
ARGLAGYEQY
>TRBV5-1|TRBJ2-1
ASSPLGPMDPVGF
>TRBV5-1|TRBJ2-7
ASSFGRGAIYEQY
>TRBV18|TRBJ2-7
ASSPDLAGYSYEQY
>TRBV20-1|TRBJ2-3
SARARDPTQY
>TRBV18|TRBJ1-1
ASSEGQNTEAF
>TRBV7-9|TRBJ2-7
ASSQAGQATYEQY
>TRBV5-6|TRBJ2-4
ASSFLSGADIQY
>TRBV7-8|TRBJ2-5
ASRIAGGLETQY
>TRBV5-1|TRBJ2-4
ASSQGTSPWGDIQY
>TRBV7-8|TRBJ2-7
ASSLAPTGFEQY
>TRBV7-8|TRBJ2-7
ASSYTSGSNEQY
>TRBV20-1|TRBJ2-5
SALPPRGQETQY
>TRBV9|TRBJ1-1
ASSVDGGIGTEAF
>TRBV6-5|TRBJ2-5
ASSYQDREETQY
>TRBV7-3|TRBJ2-3
ASSLRGTSADTQY
>TRBV7-9|TRBJ2-3
ASRMYRQDTQY
>TRBV5-1|TRBJ2-5
ASSPTSGLMQETQY
>TRBV20-1|TRBJ2-2
SASGITSGELF